This is a list of T cell receptor beta chains from one sample in a study of T cell repertoires in cytomegalovirus infection. One entry per CDR3 protein, called by TCRdb with MiXCR from the reads. The sample shows 350,000 to 400,000 distinct CDR3 sequences, about 35% of them seen only once. Their cognate antigens are unknown. Sequencing was performed on cultured PBMCs, taken from culture after CMV antigen stimulation. These receptors originate from a human donor in good health (CMV status not recorded). Some clones in this sample may be carry-over from other donors' samples. The CDR3 runs from the conserved cysteine through the conserved F or W. Fields, in order: J gene, D gene, clone size, V gene, CDR3 DNA, CDR3 protein. A D gene is named only where the DNA matches it firmly. Size tells how often a clone was seen (once, few, many) or the class of an expanded clone, and some rows leave it out.

J: TRBJ1-4
D: NA
size: NA
V: TRBV6-5
DNA: TGTGCCAGCAGTTACGGGAATGAAAAACTGTTTTTT
CDR3: CASSYGNEKLFF

J: TRBJ1-6
D: NA
size: few
V: TRBV6-5
DNA: TGTGCCAGCAGTAAGGCAGACTATAATTCACCCCTCCACTTT
CDR3: CASSKADYNSPLHF

J: TRBJ2-3
D: NA
size: few
V: TRBV11-2
DNA: TGTGCCAGCAGCCGACTCTCTAGCACAGATACGCAGTATTTT
CDR3: CASSRLSSTDTQYF

J: TRBJ1-1
D: NA
size: many
V: TRBV28
DNA: TGTGCCAGCAGTTTAGCAGGGAGTTTGAACACTGAAGCTTTCTTT
CDR3: CASSLAGSLNTEAFF

J: TRBJ2-5
D: TRBD2
size: NA
V: TRBV12-3/TRBV12-4
DNA: TGTGCCAGCAGTAGCAGCGGGGGCCGGGAGACCCAGTACTTC
CDR3: CASSSSGGRETQYF

J: TRBJ2-1
D: NA
size: few
V: TRBV7-6
DNA: TGTGCCAGCAGCTTAGGACTGGAGTACAATGAGCAGTTCTTC
CDR3: CASSLGLEYNEQFF

J: TRBJ2-3
D: NA
size: NA
V: TRBV4-1
DNA: TGCGCCAGCAGCCAAGAGGGTGGTGCTGGCACAGATACGCAGTATTTT
CDR3: CASSQEGGAGTDTQYF

J: TRBJ1-2
D: NA
size: NA
V: TRBV6-5
DNA: TGTGCCAGCAGCCCGGGGCGGTACTATGGCTACACCTTC
CDR3: CASSPGRYYGYTF

J: TRBJ2-1
D: NA
size: NA
V: TRBV12-3/TRBV12-4
DNA: TGTGCCAGCGTGTCGAGCGGAGGCCACAATGAGCAGTTCTTC
CDR3: CASVSSGGHNEQFF

J: TRBJ2-1
D: TRBD1
size: NA
V: TRBV19
DNA: TGTGCCAGTAGCAAACGTGACAGGGGGATTGAGCAGTTCTTC
CDR3: CASSKRDRGIEQFF

J: TRBJ2-1
D: TRBD1
size: NA
V: TRBV27
DNA: TGTGCCAGCAGTTTATTTGGGAACCGGGACAGCCCCTACAATGAGCAGTTCTTC
CDR3: CASSLFGNRDSPYNEQFF

J: TRBJ2-3
D: NA
size: NA
V: TRBV18
DNA: TGTGCCAGCTCACCACCGATCCCCCCAGGGTTGGGCACAGATACGCAGTATTTT
CDR3: CASSPPIPPGLGTDTQYF

J: TRBJ2-2
D: TRBD1
size: few
V: TRBV29-1
DNA: TGCAGCGTTAGGGGACAGGTCCTCACCGGGGAGCTGTTTTTT
CDR3: CSVRGQVLTGELFF

J: TRBJ1-1
D: TRBD1
size: few
V: TRBV4-1
DNA: TGCGCCAGCAGCCGAGACAGGGCTGAAGCTTTCTTT
CDR3: CASSRDRAEAFF

J: TRBJ2-1
D: TRBD2
size: NA
V: TRBV6-2/TRBV6-3
DNA: TGTGCCAGCAGTTATGGAGCGGGAGTTCATGAGCAGTTCTTC
CDR3: CASSYGAGVHEQFF

J: TRBJ2-1
D: TRBD2
size: NA
V: TRBV6-5
DNA: TGTGCCAGCAGCCCAAGAACTAGCGGGAGTAAGTTCTTC
CDR3: CASSPRTSGSKFF

J: TRBJ2-1
D: TRBD2
size: NA
V: TRBV7-7
DNA: TGTGCCAGCAGCTCGGGACTAGCGGGAGGCACAAGCTCCTACAATGAGCAGTTCTTC
CDR3: CASSSGLAGGTSSYNEQFF

J: TRBJ2-3
D: NA
size: NA
V: TRBV12-3/TRBV12-4
DNA: TGTGCCAGCATGAGGTCAGATACGCAGTATTTT
CDR3: CASMRSDTQYF

J: TRBJ2-7
D: TRBD1
size: few
V: TRBV7-9
DNA: TGTGCCAGCAGCACCGGGACAGGGGCTCGCTACGAGCAGTACTTC
CDR3: CASSTGTGARYEQYF

J: TRBJ2-1
D: NA
size: NA
V: TRBV12-3/TRBV12-4
DNA: TGTGCCAGCAGTTTACTCCATGAGCAGTTCTTC
CDR3: CASSLLHEQFF

J: TRBJ2-1
D: TRBD2
size: few
V: TRBV12-3/TRBV12-4
DNA: TGTGCCAGCAGTTTTGGGCGAGGGACTAGCGGCAATGAGCAGTTCTTC
CDR3: CASSFGRGTSGNEQFF

J: TRBJ1-6
D: NA
size: few
V: TRBV6-2/TRBV6-3
DNA: TGTGCCAGCAGTTTCCGGGGGAGGAATTCACCCCTCCACTTT
CDR3: CASSFRGRNSPLHF

J: TRBJ1-2
D: TRBD1
size: few
V: TRBV30
DNA: TGTGCCTGGAGTGAAGGACAGGGGGAGATCTATGGCTACACCTTC
CDR3: CAWSEGQGEIYGYTF

J: TRBJ2-6
D: NA
size: once
V: TRBV19
DNA: TGTGCCAGTAGTGCCAAGGGCCCGTACTCTGGGGCCAACGTCCTGACTTTC
CDR3: CASSAKGPYSGANVLTF

J: TRBJ1-1
D: NA
size: few
V: TRBV5-5
DNA: TGTGCCAGCAGCGTATTGGTCCCGAACACTGAAGCTTTCTTT
CDR3: CASSVLVPNTEAFF

J: TRBJ1-2
D: NA
size: few
V: TRBV7-2
DNA: TGTGCCAGCAGCCCCCGGGCCCAGGGGAATGGCTACACCTTC
CDR3: CASSPRAQGNGYTF

J: TRBJ2-3
D: TRBD2
size: NA
V: TRBV25-1
DNA: TGTGCCAGCAGTGATGATTGGACTAGCGGGAGCCGTCCCACAGATACGCAGTATTTT
CDR3: CASSDDWTSGSRPTDTQYF

J: TRBJ2-1
D: TRBD2
size: NA
V: TRBV6-2/TRBV6-3
DNA: TGTGCCAGCAGTTCGAGACTAGCGGGAGGGGATGAGCAGTTCTTC
CDR3: CASSSRLAGGDEQFF

J: TRBJ2-7
D: TRBD1
size: NA
V: TRBV7-2
DNA: TGTGCCAGCAGCGTACAGGGGGCCTACGAGCAGTACTTC
CDR3: CASSVQGAYEQYF

J: TRBJ2-1
D: NA
size: few
V: TRBV7-6
DNA: TGTGCCAGCAGCCCAGGTAGAGGGGGTCACAACAATGAGCAGTTCTTC
CDR3: CASSPGRGGHNNEQFF

J: TRBJ2-5
D: NA
size: many
V: TRBV7-9
DNA: TGTGCCAGCAGCAACACCAGGACAGCAGTAGAGACCCAGTACTTC
CDR3: CASSNTRTAVETQYF

J: TRBJ2-2
D: NA
size: NA
V: TRBV19
DNA: TGTGCCAGTAGTAAGGAGCGGGCCACCGGGGAGCTGTTTTTT
CDR3: CASSKERATGELFF

J: TRBJ2-5
D: TRBD2
size: few
V: TRBV27
DNA: TGTGCCAGCAGTAAACCCTTTAGCGGGAGTATTAGAGAGACCCAGTACTTC
CDR3: CASSKPFSGSIRETQYF